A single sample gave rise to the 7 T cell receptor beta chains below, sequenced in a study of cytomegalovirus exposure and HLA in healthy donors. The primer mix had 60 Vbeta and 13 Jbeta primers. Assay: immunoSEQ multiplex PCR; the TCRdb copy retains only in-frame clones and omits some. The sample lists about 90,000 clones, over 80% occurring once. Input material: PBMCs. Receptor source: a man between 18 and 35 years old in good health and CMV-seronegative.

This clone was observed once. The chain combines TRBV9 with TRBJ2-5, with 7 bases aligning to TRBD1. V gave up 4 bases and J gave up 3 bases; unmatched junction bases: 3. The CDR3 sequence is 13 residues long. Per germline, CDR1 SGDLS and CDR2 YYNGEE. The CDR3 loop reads CASSTTGKETQYF. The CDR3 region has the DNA TGTGCCAGCAGCACGACAGGGAAAGAGACCCAGTACTTC.

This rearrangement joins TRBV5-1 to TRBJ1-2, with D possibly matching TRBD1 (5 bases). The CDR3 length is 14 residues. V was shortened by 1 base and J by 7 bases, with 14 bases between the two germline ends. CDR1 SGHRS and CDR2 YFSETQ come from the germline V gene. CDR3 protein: CASSLPADTAGYTF. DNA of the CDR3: TGCGCCAGCAGCTTGCCCGCGGACACGGCTGGCTACACCTTC. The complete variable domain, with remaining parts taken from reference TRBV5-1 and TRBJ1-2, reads KAGVTQTPRYLIKTRGQQVTLSCSPISGHRSVSWYQQTPGQGLQFLFEYFSETQRNKGNFPGRFSGRQFSNSRSEMNVSTLELGDSALYLCASSLPADTAGYTFGSGTRLTVV.

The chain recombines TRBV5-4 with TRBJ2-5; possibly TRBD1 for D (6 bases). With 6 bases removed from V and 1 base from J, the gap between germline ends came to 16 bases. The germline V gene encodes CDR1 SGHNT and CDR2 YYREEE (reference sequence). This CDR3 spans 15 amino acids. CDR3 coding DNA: TGTGCCAGCAAGGGGGTTAAGGGAGCCCAAGAGACCCAGTACTTC. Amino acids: CASKGVKGAQETQYF.

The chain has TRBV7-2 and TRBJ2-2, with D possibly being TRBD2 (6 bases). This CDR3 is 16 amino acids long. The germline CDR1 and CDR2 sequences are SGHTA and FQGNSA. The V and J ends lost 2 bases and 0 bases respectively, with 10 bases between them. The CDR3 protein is CASSLRGLSNTGELFF. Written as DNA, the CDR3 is TGTGCCAGCAGCTTAAGGGGACTCTCGAACACCGGGGAGCTGTTTTTT.

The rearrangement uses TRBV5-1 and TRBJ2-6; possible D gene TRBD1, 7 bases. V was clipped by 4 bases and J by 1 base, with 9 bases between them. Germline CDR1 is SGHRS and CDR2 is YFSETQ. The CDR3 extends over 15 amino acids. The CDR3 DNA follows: TGCGCCAGCAGCCCAGGGGGGTCTGGGGCCAACGTCCTGACTTTC. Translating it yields CASSPGGSGANVLTF. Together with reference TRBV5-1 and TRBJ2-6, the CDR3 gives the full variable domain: KAGVTQTPRYLIKTRGQQVTLSCSPISGHRSVSWYQQTPGQGLQFLFEYFSETQRNKGNFPGRFSGRQFSNSRSEMNVSTLELGDSALYLCASSPGGSGANVLTFGAGSRLTVL.

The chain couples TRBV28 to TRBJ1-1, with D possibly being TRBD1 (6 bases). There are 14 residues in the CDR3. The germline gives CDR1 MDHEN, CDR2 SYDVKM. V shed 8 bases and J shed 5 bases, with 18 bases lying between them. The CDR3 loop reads CASHEKGDLTEAFF. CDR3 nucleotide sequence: TGTGCCAGCCACGAAAAGGGGGATTTGACTGAAGCTTTCTTT.

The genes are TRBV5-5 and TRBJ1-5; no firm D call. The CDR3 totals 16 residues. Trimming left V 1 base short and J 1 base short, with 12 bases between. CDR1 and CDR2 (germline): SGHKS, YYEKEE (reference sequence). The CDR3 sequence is CASSLSGRLSNQPQHF. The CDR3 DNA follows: TGTGCCAGCAGCTTGAGTGGGCGTTTGAGCAATCAGCCCCAGCATTTT.